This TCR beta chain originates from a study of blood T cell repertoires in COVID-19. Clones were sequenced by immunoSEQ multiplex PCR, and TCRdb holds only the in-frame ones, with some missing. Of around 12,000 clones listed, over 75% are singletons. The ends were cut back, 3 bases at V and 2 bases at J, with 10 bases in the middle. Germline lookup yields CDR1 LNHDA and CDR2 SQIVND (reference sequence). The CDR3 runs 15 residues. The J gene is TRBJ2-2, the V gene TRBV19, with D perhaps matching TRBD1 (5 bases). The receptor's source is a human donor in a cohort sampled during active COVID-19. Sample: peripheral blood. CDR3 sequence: CASSMTAYNTGELFF. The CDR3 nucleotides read TGTGCCAGTAGTATGACAGCCTACAACACCGGGGAGCTGTTTTTT.